The T cell receptor (beta chain) under discussion was sequenced for a study of PD-L1 blockade in urothelial cancer. For the study at large: The patients' atezolizumab therapy, 1,200 mg intravenously every 3 weeks, started at some point between 2014 and 2016. Bladder-origin urothelial cancer in males covered about nine tenths of the roughly 30 patients. Blood gave a median about 150,000 T cells.

Samples were collected from each patient before treatment and during treatment. Each patient gave between 1 and 8 of them in total. Assay used: immunoSEQ multiplex PCR; TCRdb lists only in-frame clones, some missing. Of 100,000 or so clones listed, 91% are singletons. Sequenced here: PBMCs, sampled around atezolizumab (anti-PD-L1) treatment. The clonotype was recovered from a woman of 80 years or more with urothelial cancer.

CDR3 sequence reads: CASSSRTGEMYEQYF. Here the CDR3 DNA reads TGTGCCAGCAGCTCTCGGACAGGGGAAATGTACGAGCAGTACTTC. The chain carries TRBV7-2 and TRBJ2-7; 9 bases match TRBD1. V lost 4 bases to trimming and J lost 4 bases; unmatched junction nucleotides: 8. Germline V gene sequence: CDR1 SGHTA, CDR2 FQGNSA. CDR3 size: 15 residues.